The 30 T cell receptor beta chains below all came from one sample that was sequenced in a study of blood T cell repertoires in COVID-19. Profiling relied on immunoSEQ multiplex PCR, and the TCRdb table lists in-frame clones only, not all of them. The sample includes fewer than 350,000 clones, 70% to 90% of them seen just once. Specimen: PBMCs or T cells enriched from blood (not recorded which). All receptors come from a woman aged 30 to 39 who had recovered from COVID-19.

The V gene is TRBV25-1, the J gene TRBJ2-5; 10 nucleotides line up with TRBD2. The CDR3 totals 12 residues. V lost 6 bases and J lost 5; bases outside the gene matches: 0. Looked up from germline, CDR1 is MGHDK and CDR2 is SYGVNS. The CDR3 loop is CASRLAGETQYF. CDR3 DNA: TGTGCCAGCAGACTAGCGGGGGAGACCCAGTACTTC.

This CDR3 reads CASSLYRNTEAFF. The CDR3 DNA follows: TGTGCCAGCAGTCTTTACAGAAACACTGAAGCTTTCTTT. This sequence joins TRBV27 and TRBJ1-1; D call uncertain. This CDR3 spans 13 amino acids. V shed 5 bases and J shed 2 bases, with 9 bases lying between them. In germline, CDR1 is MNHEY, CDR2 SMNVEV (reference sequence).

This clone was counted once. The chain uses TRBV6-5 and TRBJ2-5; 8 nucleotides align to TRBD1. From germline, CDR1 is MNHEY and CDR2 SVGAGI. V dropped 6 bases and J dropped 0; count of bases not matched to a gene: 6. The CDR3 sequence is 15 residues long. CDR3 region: CASRYRGRDQETQYF. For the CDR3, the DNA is TGTGCCAGCAGGTACAGGGGGAGAGACCAAGAGACCCAGTACTTC.

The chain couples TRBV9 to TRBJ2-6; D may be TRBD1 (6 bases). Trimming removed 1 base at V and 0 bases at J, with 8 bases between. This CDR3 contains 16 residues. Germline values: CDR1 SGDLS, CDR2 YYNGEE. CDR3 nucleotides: TGTGCCAGCAGCGTACAGGGGAGCTCTGGGGCCAACGTCCTGACTTTC. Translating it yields CASSVQGSSGANVLTF.

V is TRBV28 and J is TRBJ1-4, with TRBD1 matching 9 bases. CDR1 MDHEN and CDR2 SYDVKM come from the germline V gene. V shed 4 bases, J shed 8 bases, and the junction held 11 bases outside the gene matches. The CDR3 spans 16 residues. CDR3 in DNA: TGTGCCAGCAGTTCGGAGGGGACAGGGCCGCGGGAAAAACTGTTTTTT. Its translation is CASSSEGTGPREKLFF.

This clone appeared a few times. CDR3 bases: TGTGCCAGCAGCTGGAGCGGGAGCTCCTACGAGGGGTACTTC. As protein: CASSWSGSSYEGYF. This chain uses TRBV7-2 with TRBJ2-7; 8 bases line up with TRBD2. Germline V lookup: CDR1 SGHTA, CDR2 FQGNSA. The trim removed 4 bases at V and 12 bases at J, leaving 14 bases unmatched. CDR3 size: 14 residues. The full variable domain, completed using reference TRBV7-2 and TRBJ2-7, is GAGVSQSPSNKVTEKGKDVELRCDPISGHTALYWYRQSLGQGLEFLIYFQGNSAPDKSGLPSDRFSAERTGGSVSTLTIQRTQQEDSAVYLCASSWSGSSYEGYFGPGTRLTVT.

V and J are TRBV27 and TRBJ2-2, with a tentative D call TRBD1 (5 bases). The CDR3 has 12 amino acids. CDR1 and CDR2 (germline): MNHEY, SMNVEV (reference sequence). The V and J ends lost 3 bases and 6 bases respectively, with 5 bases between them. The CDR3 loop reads CASSFRAGELFF. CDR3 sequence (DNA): TGTGCCAGCAGTTTCAGGGCCGGGGAGCTGTTTTTT.

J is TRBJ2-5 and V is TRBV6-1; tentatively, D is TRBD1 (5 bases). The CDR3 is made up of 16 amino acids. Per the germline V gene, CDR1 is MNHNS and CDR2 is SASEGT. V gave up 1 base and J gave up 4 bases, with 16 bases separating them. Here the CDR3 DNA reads TGTGCCAGCAGTGAAGGGGGTTACCAGGGTCTAGAGACCCAGTACTTC. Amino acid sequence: CASSEGGYQGLETQYF.

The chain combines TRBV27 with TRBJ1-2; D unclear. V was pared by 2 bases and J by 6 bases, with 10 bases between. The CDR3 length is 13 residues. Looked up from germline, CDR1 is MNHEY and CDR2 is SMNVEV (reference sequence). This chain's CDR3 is CASSLGRGDGYTF. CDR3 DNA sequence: TGTGCCAGCAGTTTAGGGAGAGGAGATGGCTACACCTTC.

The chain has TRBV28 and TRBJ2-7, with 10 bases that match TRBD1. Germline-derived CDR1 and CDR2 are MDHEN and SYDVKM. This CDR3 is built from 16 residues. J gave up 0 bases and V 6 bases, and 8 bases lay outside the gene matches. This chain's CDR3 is CASSRQGAPSSYEQYF. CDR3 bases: TGTGCCAGCAGCCGACAGGGGGCCCCGAGCTCCTACGAGCAGTACTTC.

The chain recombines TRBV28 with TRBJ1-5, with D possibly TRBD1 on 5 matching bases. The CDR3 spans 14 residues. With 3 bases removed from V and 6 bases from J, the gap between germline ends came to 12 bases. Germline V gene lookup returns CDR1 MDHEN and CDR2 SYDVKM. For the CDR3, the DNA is TGTGCCAGCAGTTTCGGGGGTGGTGCTCAGCCCCAGCATTTT. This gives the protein CASSFGGGAQPQHF.

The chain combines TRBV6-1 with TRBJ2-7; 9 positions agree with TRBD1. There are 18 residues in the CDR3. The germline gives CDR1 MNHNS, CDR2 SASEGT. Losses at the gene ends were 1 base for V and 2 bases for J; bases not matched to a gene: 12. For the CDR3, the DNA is TGTGCCAGCAGTGAAGGGGACAGGGTTTTCCGTAGAGCCTACGAGCAGTACTTC. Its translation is CASSEGDRVFRRAYEQYF.

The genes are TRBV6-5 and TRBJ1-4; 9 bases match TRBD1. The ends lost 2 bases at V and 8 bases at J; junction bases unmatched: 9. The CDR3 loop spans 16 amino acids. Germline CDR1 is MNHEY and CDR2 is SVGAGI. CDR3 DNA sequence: TGTGCCAGCAGTTACATCCCCGGGACAGGGCCAGAAAAACTGTTTTTT. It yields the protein CASSYIPGTGPEKLFF.

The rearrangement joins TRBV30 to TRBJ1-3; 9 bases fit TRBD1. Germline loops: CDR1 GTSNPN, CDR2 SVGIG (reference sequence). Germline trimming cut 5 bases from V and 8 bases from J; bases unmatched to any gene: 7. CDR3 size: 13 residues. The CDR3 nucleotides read TGTGCCTGGGGGGGACAGGGCTTGGACACCATATATTTT. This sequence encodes CAWGGQGLDTIYF.

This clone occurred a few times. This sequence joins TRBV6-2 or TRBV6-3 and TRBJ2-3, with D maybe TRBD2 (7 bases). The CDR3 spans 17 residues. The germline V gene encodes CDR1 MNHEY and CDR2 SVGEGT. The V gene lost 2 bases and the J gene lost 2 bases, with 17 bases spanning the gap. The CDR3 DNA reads TGTGCCAGCAGTTACCCTTACCGGGGGGCCGCCACAGATACGCAGTATTTT. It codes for CASSYPYRGAATDTQYF.

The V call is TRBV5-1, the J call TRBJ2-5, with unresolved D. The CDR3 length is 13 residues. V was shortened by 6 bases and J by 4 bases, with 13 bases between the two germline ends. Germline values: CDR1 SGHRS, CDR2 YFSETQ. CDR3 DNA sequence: TGCGCCAGCAAAGAAGAGCCTGCAGAGACCCAGTACTTC. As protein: CASKEEPAETQYF.

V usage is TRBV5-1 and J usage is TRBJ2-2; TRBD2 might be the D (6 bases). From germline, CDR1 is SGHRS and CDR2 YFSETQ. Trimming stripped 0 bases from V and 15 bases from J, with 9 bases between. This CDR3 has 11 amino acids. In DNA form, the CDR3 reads TGCGCCAGCAGCTTGGGGCGGGATTTGTTTTTT. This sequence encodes CASSLGRDLFF.

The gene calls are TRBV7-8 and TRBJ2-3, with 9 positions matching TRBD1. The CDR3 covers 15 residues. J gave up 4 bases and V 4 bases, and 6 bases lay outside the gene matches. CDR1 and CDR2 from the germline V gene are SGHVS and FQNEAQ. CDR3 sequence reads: CASSSGTGRADTQYF. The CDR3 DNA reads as TGTGCCAGCAGCTCGGGGACAGGGCGCGCAGATACGCAGTATTTT.

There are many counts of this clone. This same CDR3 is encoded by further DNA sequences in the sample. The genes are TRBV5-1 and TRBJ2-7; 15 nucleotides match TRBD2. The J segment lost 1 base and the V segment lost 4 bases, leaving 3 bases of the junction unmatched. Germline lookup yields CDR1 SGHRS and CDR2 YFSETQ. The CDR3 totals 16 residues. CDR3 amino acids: CASSPGLAGGSYEQYF. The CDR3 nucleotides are TGCGCCAGCAGCCCTGGACTAGCGGGAGGGTCCTACGAGCAGTACTTC.

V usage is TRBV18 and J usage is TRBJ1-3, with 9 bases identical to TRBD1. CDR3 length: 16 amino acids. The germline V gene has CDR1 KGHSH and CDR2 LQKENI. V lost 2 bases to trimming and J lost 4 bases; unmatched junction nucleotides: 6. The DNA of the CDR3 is TGTGCCAGCTCACCATACTCCGGGACAGGGGGAAACACCATATATTTT. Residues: CASSPYSGTGGNTIYF.

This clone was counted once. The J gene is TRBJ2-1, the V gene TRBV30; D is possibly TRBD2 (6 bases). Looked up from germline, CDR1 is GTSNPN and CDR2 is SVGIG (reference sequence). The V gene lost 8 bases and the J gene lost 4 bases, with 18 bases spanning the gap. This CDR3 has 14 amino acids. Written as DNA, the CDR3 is TGTGCCCTCCAGGAGGGTGGGGGGTACAATGAGCAGTTCTTC. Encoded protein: CALQEGGGYNEQFF.

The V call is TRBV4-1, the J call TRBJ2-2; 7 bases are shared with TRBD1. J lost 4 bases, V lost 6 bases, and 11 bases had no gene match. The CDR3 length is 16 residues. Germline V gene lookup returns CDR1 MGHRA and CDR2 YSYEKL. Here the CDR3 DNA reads TGCGCCAGCAGTCGAAGAGGGGGCTCGAGCACCGGGGAGCTGTTTTTT. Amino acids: CASSRRGGSSTGELFF.

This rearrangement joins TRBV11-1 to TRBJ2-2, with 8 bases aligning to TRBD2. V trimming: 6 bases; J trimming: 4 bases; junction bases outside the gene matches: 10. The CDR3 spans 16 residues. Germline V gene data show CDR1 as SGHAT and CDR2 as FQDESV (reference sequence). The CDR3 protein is CASSHPGLVATGELFF. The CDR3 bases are TGTGCCAGCAGTCACCCGGGACTAGTGGCCACCGGGGAGCTGTTTTTT. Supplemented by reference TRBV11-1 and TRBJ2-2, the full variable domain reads EAEVAQSPRYKITEKSQAVAFWCDPISGHATLYWYRQILGQGPELLVQFQDESVVDDSQLPKDRFSAERLKGVDSTLKIQPAELGDSAMYLCASSHPGLVATGELFFGEGSRLTVL.

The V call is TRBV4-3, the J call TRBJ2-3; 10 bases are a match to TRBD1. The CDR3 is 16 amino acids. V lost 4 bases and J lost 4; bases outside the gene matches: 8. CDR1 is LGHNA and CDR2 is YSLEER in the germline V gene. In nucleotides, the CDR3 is TGCGCCAGCAGCCCCCTGACAGGGGGCATCGCAGATACGCAGTATTTT. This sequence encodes CASSPLTGGIADTQYF.

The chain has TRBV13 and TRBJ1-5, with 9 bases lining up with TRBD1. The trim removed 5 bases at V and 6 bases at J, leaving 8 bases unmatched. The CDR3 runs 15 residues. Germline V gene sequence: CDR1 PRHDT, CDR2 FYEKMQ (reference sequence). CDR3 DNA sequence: TGTGCCAGCAGCCAGGGACAGGGCCCGGGTCAGCCCCAGCATTTT. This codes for CASSQGQGPGQPQHF.

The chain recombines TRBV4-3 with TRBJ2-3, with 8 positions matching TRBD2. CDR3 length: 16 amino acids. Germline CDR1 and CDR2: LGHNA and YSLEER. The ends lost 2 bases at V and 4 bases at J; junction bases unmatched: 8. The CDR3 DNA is TGCGCCAGCAGCCAACTTGGACTAGCCAGGGCAGATACGCAGTATTTT. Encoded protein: CASSQLGLARADTQYF.

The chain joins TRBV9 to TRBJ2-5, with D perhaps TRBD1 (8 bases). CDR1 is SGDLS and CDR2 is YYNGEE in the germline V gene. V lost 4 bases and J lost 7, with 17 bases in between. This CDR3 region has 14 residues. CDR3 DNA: TGTGCCAGCAGCACCCAGGACAGGGAGGGGACCCAGTACTTC. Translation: CASSTQDREGTQYF.

The CDR3 DNA sequence: TGTGCCAGCAGCCCAAACCCGGACAGGGGGCAGGCAACTAATGAAAAACTGTTTTTT. This gives the protein CASSPNPDRGQATNEKLFF. J is TRBJ1-4 and V is TRBV28, with 11 bases that match TRBD1. The CDR3 is 19 amino acids. Trimming cost V 6 bases and J 0 bases; bases outside gene matches: 12. Germline V gives CDR1 MDHEN, CDR2 SYDVKM. Supplemented by reference TRBV28 and TRBJ1-4, the full variable domain reads DVKVTQSSRYLVKRTGEKVFLECVQDMDHENMFWYRQDPGLGLRLIYFSYDVKMKEKGDIPEGYSVSREKKERFSLILESASTNQTSMYLCASSPNPDRGQATNEKLFFGSGTQLSVL.

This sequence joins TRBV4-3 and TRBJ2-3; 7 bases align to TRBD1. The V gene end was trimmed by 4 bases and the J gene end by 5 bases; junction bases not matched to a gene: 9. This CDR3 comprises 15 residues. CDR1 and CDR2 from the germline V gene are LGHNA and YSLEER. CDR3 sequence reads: CASSPNRGKEDTQYF. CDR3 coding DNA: TGCGCCAGCAGCCCTAACAGGGGAAAGGAAGATACGCAGTATTTT.

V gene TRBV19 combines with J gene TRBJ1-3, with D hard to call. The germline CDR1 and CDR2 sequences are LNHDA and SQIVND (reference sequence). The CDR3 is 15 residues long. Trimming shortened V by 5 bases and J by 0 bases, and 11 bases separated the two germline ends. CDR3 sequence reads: CASSETPSSGNTIYF. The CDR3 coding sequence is TGTGCCAGTAGTGAGACGCCTAGCTCTGGAAACACCATATATTTT. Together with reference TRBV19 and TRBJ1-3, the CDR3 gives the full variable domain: DGGITQSPKYLFRKEGQNVTLSCEQNLNHDAMYWYRQDPGQGLRLIYYSQIVNDFQKGDIAEGYSVSREKKESFPLTVTSAQKNPTAFYLCASSETPSSGNTIYFGEGSWLTVV.